This T cell receptor (beta chain) originates from a study of T cell responses to AZD1222 COVID-19 vaccine. The study's findings and limits: With two AZD1222 doses given, Spike-specific TCR breadth and depth both rose. The span of vaccine-associated CD4 TCRs extended across spike, with dominance at 160-218 and 743-854.

The CDR3 sequence is 15 residues long. In germline, CDR1 is SGHNT, CDR2 YENEEA. V shed 0 bases and J shed 3 bases, with 11 bases lying between them. Repertoires were generated with immunoSEQ multiplex PCR, while TCRdb's copy carries only in-frame clones and drops some. Of 200,000 to 300,000 clones listed, more than 80% are singletons. Details on this clone: Its antigen is unidentified.

The sample consisted of peripheral blood, taken on day 0 of AZD1222 vaccination. The sequence was collected from an adult in good health. The chain recombines TRBV11-3 with TRBJ1-1; no definite D call. CDR3 sequence reads: CASSLDGGPDTEAFF. DNA of the CDR3: TGTGCCAGCAGCTTAGATGGCGGGCCGGACACTGAAGCTTTCTTT.